A selection of T cell receptor beta chains follows, all from one sample in a study of T cells in Graves' hyperthyroidism and ophthalmopathy. TCRdb re-called the multiplex PCR reads with MiXCR, one entry per CDR3 protein. The sample lists a few hundred thousand distinct CDR3 sequences; approximately 20% were seen once. The sequenced sample was blood. The receptors stem from a middle-aged man with Graves' hyperthyroidism. CDR3s leave out the opening cysteine and the closing phenylalanine or tryptophan. Each record gives: D gene, V gene, CDR3 length, J gene, CDR3 protein. A D gene is named only where the DNA matches it firmly.

D: .
V: TRBV7-9
length: 12
J: TRBJ1-4
CDR3: ASSLGGVNEKLF

D: TRBD1
V: TRBV7-9
length: 12
J: TRBJ1-1
CDR3: ASSTTGGATEAF

D: .
V: TRBV6-2/TRBV6-3
length: 11
J: TRBJ2-1
CDR3: ASSYRGRNEQF

D: .
V: TRBV18
length: 14
J: TRBJ1-1
CDR3: ASSLAPWGLGTEAF

D: TRBD2
V: TRBV10-2
length: 13
J: TRBJ2-7
CDR3: ASRPRLAGVYEQY

D: .
V: TRBV20-1
length: 12
J: TRBJ1-2
CDR3: SASPGPEGDGYT

D: .
V: TRBV12-5
length: 11
J: TRBJ2-1
CDR3: ASGQQADNEQF

D: TRBD1
V: TRBV3-1
length: 15
J: TRBJ1-5
CDR3: ASSLGWGTDSNQPQH

D: .
V: TRBV27
length: 13
J: TRBJ2-2
CDR3: ASSLPGASTGELF

D: .
V: TRBV11-2
length: 12
J: TRBJ2-5
CDR3: ASSSDGGRETQY

D: TRBD2
V: TRBV5-1
length: 15
J: TRBJ2-1
CDR3: ASSLPSGGQKRNEQF

D: .
V: TRBV19
length: 13
J: TRBJ1-1
CDR3: ASSIEAVVNAEAF

D: .
V: TRBV5-1
length: 14
J: TRBJ1-5
CDR3: ASSFDPGDSNQPQH

D: TRBD2
V: TRBV7-2
length: 12
J: TRBJ2-5
CDR3: ASSLGGGSETQY

D: TRBD1
V: TRBV27
length: 13
J: TRBJ2-1
CDR3: ASSAGQGLKNEQF

D: .
V: TRBV5-1
length: 12
J: TRBJ2-3
CDR3: ASSLALSTDTQY

D: TRBD1
V: TRBV30
length: 16
J: TRBJ1-4
CDR3: AWRSLAAGTGDNEKLF

D: .
V: TRBV20-1
length: 14
J: TRBJ2-2
CDR3: SARPHRREGTGELF

D: TRBD2
V: TRBV6-1
length: 13
J: .
CDR3: ASKSGTSGGKPQF

D: .
V: TRBV28
length: 16
J: TRBJ1-6
CDR3: ASSLRKGRSSYNSPLH

D: .
V: TRBV2
length: 13
J: TRBJ2-2
CDR3: ASSEALRNTGELF

D: .
V: TRBV9
length: 11
J: TRBJ2-2
CDR3: ASSAYSPGELF

D: .
V: TRBV30
length: 11
J: TRBJ1-1
CDR3: AWSVRLNTEAF

D: TRBD1
V: TRBV19
length: 12
J: TRBJ2-2
CDR3: ASTDRANTGELF

D: .
V: TRBV12-3/TRBV12-4
length: 13
J: TRBJ2-5
CDR3: ASSSPDRSQETQY

D: .
V: TRBV15
length: 12
J: TRBJ2-7
CDR3: ATSRDVGDYEQY

D: .
V: TRBV11-2
length: 13
J: TRBJ2-2
CDR3: ASSLVQKNTGELF

D: .
V: TRBV20-1
length: 13
J: TRBJ1-1
CDR3: SAREHTGQGTEAF

D: TRBD1
V: TRBV28
length: 14
J: TRBJ2-1
CDR3: ASSLGGTGPYNEQF

D: .
V: TRBV6-2/TRBV6-3
length: 13
J: TRBJ1-5
CDR3: ASRRTVNSNQPQH

D: .
V: TRBV6-1
length: 12
J: TRBJ1-1
CDR3: ASTRDSGNTEAF

D: .
V: TRBV4-3
length: 14
J: TRBJ2-2
CDR3: ASSREAGGITGELF

D: .
V: TRBV30
length: 13
J: TRBJ2-7
CDR3: AWTRTGRRGYEQY

D: .
V: TRBV5-5
length: 14
J: TRBJ1-1
CDR3: ASSLLTGAGGTEAF

D: .
V: TRBV6-1
length: 12
J: TRBJ2-7
CDR3: ATRPGGRGAGQY

D: .
V: TRBV12-3/TRBV12-4
length: 9
J: TRBJ1-1
CDR3: ASSLYLQAF

D: .
V: TRBV11-2
length: 11
J: TRBJ2-7
CDR3: ASSLHKGYEQY

D: .
V: TRBV27
length: 13
J: TRBJ1-5
CDR3: ASRPGVFVNQPQH

D: TRBD1
V: TRBV7-9
length: 14
J: TRBJ2-1
CDR3: ASSAHTGGSGNEQF

D: .
V: TRBV15
length: 12
J: TRBJ1-2
CDR3: ATSGDTEGYGYT

D: TRBD1
V: TRBV6-5
length: 12
J: TRBJ1-2
CDR3: ASSYSGGIYGYT

D: TRBD2
V: TRBV9
length: 13
J: TRBJ2-7
CDR3: ASSEGGGYPYEQY

D: .
V: TRBV30
length: 11
J: TRBJ2-7
CDR3: AWRGQIGSEQY

D: .
V: TRBV7-2
length: 11
J: TRBJ2-1
CDR3: ASSLRERNEQF